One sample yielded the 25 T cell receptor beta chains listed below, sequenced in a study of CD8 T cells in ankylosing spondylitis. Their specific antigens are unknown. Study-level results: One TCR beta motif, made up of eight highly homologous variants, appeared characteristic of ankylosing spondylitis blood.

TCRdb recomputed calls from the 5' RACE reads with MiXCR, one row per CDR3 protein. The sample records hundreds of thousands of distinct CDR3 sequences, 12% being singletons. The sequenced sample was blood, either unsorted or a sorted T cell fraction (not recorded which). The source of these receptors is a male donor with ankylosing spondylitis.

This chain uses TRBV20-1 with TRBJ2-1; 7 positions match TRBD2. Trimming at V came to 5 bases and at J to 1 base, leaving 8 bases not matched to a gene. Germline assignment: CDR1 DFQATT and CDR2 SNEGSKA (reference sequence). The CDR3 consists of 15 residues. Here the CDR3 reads CSAHGGGISYNEQFF. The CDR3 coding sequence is TGCAGTGCTCACGGCGGGGGAATTTCCTACAATGAGCAGTTCTTC.

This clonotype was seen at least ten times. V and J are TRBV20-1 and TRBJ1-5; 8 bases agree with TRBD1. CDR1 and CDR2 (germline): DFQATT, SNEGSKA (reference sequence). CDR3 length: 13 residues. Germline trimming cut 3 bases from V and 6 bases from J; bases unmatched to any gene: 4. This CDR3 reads CSASPGQVQPQHF. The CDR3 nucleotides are TGCAGTGCTAGTCCGGGACAGGTTCAGCCCCAGCATTTT.

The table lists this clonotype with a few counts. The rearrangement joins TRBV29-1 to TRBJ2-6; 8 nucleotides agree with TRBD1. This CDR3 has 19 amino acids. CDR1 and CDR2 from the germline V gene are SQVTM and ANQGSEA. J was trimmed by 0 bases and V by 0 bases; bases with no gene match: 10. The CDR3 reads CSVEDRTGRGNSGANVLTF. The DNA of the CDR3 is TGCAGCGTTGAAGATCGGACAGGGCGAGGGAACTCTGGGGCCAACGTCCTGACTTTC.

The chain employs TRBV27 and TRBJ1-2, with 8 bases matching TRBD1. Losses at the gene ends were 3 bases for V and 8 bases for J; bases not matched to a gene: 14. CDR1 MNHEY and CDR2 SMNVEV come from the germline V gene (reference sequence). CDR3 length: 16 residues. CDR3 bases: TGTGCCAGCAGTTTGTCCGTCGGGACAGGTAAAGGAGGCTACACCTTC. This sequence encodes CASSLSVGTGKGGYTF.

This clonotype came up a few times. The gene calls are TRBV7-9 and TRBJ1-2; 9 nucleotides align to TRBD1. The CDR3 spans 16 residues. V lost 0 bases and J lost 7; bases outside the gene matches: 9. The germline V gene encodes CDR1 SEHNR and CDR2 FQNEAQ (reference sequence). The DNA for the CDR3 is TGTGCCAGCAGCTTAGCGGGGACAGGGACATTCTTTGGCTACACCTTC. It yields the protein CASSLAGTGTFFGYTF.

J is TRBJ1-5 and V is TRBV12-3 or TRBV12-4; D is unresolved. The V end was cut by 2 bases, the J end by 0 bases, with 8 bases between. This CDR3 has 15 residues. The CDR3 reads CASSLLVDSNQPQHF. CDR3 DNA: TGTGCCAGCAGTTTACTCGTCGATAGCAATCAGCCCCAGCATTTT.

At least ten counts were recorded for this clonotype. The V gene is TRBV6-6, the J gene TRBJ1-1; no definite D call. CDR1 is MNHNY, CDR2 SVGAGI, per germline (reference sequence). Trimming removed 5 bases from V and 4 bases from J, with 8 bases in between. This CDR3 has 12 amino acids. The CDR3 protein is CASSSKGTEAFF. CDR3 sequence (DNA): TGTGCCAGCAGTAGTAAGGGCACTGAAGCTTTCTTT.

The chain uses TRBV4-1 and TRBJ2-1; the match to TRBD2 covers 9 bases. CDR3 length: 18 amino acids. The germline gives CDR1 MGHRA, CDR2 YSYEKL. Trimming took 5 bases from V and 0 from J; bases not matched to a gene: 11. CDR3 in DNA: TGCGCCAGCAGCAAGAATCGACTAGCGGCAAGCTCCTACAATGAGCAGTTCTTC. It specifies CASSKNRLAASSYNEQFF.

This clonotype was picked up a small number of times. CDR3 residues: CASSVGQLTDTQYF. As DNA, the CDR3 is TGTGCCAGCAGCGTAGGCCAGCTCACAGATACGCAGTATTTT. The genes are TRBV9 and TRBJ2-3, with no clear D. The germline V gene encodes CDR1 SGDLS and CDR2 YYNGEE. V lost 0 bases to trimming and J lost 2 bases, with 7 bases between them. The CDR3 runs to 14 residues.

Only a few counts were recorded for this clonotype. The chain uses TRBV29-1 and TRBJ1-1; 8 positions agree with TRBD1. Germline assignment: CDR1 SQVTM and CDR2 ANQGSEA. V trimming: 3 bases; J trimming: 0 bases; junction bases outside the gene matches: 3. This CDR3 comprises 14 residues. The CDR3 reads CSVEDRAMNTEAFF. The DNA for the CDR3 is TGCAGCGTTGAGGACAGGGCGATGAACACTGAAGCTTTCTTT.

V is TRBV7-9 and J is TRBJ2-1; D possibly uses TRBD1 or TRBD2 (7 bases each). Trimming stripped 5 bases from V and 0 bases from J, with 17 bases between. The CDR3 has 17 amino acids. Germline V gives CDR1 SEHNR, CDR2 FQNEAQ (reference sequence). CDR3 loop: CASSGRDSRSSYNEQFF. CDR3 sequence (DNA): TGTGCCAGCAGCGGGAGGGACAGCCGGAGCTCCTACAATGAGCAGTTCTTC.

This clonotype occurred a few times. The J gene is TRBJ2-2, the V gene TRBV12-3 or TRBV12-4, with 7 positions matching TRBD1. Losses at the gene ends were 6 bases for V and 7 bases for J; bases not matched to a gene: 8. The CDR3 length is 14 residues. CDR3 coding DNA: TGTGCCAGCAGCCAGACAGGGTCCGTCGGGGAGCTGTTTTTT. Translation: CASSQTGSVGELFF.

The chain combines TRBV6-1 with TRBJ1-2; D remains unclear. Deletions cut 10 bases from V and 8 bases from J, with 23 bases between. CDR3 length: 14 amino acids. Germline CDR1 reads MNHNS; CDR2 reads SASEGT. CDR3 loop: CATPPGSSYQGYTF. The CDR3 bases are TGTGCCACTCCACCTGGGAGCTCCTATCAAGGCTACACCTTC.

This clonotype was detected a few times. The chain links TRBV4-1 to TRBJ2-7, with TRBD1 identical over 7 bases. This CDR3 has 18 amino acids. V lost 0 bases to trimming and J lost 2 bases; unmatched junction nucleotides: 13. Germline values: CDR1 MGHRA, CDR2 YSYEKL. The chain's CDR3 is CASSQDDRDHLGAYEQYF. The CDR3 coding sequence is TGCGCCAGCAGCCAAGACGACAGGGATCATCTTGGGGCCTACGAGCAGTACTTC.

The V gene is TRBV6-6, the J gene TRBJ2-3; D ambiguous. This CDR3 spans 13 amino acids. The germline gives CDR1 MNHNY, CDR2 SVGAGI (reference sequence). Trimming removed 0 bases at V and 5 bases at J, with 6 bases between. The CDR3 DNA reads TGTGCCAGCAGTTACTCACCGCAAGATACGCAGTATTTT. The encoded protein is CASSYSPQDTQYF.

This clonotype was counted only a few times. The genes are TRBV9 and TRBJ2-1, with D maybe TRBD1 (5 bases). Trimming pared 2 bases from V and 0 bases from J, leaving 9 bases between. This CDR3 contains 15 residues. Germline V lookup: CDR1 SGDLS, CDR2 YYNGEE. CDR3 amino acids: CASSVGATSYNEQFF. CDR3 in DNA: TGTGCCAGCAGCGTTGGGGCCACCTCCTACAATGAGCAGTTCTTC.

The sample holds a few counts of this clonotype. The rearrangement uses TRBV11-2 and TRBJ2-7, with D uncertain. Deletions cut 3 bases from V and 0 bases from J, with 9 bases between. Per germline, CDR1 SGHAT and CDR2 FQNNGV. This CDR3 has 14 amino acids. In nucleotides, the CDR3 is TGTGCCAGCAGCTTCGTTCAGTCCTCCTACGAGCAGTACTTC. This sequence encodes CASSFVQSSYEQYF.

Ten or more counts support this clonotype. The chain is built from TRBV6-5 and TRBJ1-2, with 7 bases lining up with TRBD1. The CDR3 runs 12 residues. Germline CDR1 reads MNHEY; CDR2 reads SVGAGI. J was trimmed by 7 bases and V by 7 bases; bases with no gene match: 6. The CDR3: CASTRQGCGYTF. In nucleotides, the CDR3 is TGTGCCAGCACTAGACAGGGATGTGGCTACACCTTC.

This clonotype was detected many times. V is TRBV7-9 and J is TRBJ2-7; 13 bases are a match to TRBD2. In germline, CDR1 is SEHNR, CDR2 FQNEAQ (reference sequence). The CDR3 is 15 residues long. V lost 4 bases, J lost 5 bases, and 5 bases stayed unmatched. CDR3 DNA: TGTGCCAGCAGCTCAAGGACTAGCGGGAGAAACGAGCAGTACTTC. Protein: CASSSRTSGRNEQYF. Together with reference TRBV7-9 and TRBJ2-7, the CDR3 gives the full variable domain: DTGVSQNPRHKITKRGQNVTFRCDPISEHNRLYWYRQTLGQGPEFLTYFQNEAQLEKSRLLSDRFSAERPKGSFSTLEIQRTEQGDSAMYLCASSSRTSGRNEQYFGPGTRLTVT.

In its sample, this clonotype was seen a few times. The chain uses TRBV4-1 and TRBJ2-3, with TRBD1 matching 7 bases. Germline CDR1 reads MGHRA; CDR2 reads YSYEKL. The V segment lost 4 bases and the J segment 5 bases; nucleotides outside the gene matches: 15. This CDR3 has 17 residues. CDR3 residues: CASSLQKGADMGDTQYF. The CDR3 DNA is TGCGCCAGCAGCCTCCAAAAGGGGGCGGATATGGGAGATACGCAGTATTTT.

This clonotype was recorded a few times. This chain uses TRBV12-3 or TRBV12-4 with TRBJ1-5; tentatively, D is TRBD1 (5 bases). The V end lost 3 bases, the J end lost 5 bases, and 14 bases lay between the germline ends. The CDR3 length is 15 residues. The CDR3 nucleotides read TGTGCCAGCAGTTTCTCGGGGACGACACATCAGCCCCAGCATTTT. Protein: CASSFSGTTHQPQHF.

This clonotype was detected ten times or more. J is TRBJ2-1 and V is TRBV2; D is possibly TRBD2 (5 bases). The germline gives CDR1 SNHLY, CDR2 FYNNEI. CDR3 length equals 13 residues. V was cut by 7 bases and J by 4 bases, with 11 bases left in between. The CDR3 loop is CASNQTGYNEQFF. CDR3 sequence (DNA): TGTGCCAGCAACCAAACGGGGTACAATGAGCAGTTCTTC.

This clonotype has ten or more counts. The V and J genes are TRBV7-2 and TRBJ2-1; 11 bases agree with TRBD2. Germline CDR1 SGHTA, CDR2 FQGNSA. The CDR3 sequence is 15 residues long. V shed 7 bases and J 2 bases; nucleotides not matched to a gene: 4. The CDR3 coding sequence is TGTGCCAGCACCAGTAGCGGGAGGGCCTACAATGAGCAGTTCTTC. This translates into CASTSSGRAYNEQFF.

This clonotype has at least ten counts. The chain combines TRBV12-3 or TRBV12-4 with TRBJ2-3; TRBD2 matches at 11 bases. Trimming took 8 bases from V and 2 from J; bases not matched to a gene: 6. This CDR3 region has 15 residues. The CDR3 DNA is TGTGCCAGCCGAATGGGACTAGCGGTCACAGATACGCAGTATTTT. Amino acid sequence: CASRMGLAVTDTQYF.

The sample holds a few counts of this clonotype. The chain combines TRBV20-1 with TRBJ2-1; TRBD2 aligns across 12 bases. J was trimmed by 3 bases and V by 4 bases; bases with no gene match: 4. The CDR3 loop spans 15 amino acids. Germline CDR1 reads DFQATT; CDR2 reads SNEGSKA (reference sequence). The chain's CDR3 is CSAMTSGSLYNEQFF. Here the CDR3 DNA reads TGCAGTGCTATGACTAGCGGGAGTCTCTACAATGAGCAGTTCTTC.